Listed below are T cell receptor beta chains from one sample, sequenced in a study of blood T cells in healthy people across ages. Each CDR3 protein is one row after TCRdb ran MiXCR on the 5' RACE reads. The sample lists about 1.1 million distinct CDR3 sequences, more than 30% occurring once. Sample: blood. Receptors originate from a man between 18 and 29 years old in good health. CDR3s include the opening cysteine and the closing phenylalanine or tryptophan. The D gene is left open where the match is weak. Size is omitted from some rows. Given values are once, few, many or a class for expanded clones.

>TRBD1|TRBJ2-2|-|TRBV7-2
CASSSPGGTSGELFF
TGTGCCAGCAGCTCTCCAGGGGGCACTAGCGGGGAGCTGTTTTTT
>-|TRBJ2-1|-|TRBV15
CATQGSNKETQFF
TGTGCCACTCAGGGCAGTAATAAAGAGACCCAGTTCTTC
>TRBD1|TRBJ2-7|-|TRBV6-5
CASSLAPGQWPEQYF
TGTGCCAGCAGCCTGGCCCCGGGACAGTGGCCCGAGCAGTACTTC
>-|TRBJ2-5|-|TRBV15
CATSRTVRDEQYF
TGTGCCACCAGCAGGACGGTGAGGGATGAGCAGTACTTC
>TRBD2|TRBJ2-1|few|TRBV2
CASSDGRGIRGGVPSEQFF
TGTGCCAGCAGTGACGGCCGGGGTATACGGGGGGGAGTTCCGAGTGAGCAGTTCTTC
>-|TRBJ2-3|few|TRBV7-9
CASSFPPLDTQYF
TGTGCCAGCAGCTTCCCACCCCTAGATACGCAGTATTTT
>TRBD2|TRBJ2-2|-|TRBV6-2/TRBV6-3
CASSYAGLAINTGELFF
TGTGCCAGCAGTTACGCCGGACTAGCGATAAACACCGGGGAGCTGTTTTTT
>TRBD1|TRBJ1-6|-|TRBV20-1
CSARAGQSNSPLHF
TGCAGTGCTAGGGCGGGACAGTCAAATTCACCCCTCCACTTT
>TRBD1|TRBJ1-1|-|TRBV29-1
CSGLTGVHTEAFF
TGCAGCGGCCTGACAGGGGTCCACACTGAAGCTTTCTTT
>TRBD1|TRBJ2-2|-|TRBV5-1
CASSPTGETGELFF
TGCGCCAGCAGCCCTACAGGGGAAACCGGGGAGCTGTTTTTT
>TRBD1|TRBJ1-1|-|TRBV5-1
CASLTGDGTEAFF
TGCGCCAGCCTCACAGGGGACGGAACTGAAGCTTTCTTT
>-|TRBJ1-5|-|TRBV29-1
CSAGRHNQPQHF
TGCAGCGCGGGTCGCCACAATCAGCCCCAGCATTTT
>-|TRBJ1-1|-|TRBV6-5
CACRRDRMNTEAFF
TGTGCCTGCAGAAGAGACAGAATGAACACTGAAGCTTTCTTT
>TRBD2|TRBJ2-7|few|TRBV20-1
CSARGVSVAEQYF
TGCAGTGCGCGGGGGGTTAGCGTAGCCGAGCAGTACTTC
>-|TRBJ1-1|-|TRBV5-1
CASSLDFRGTEAFF
TGCGCCAGCAGCTTGGACTTTAGGGGGACTGAAGCTTTCTTT
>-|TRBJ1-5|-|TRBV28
CASSRWQSAQHF
TGTGCCAGCAGCCGCTGGCAATCAGCCCAGCATTTT
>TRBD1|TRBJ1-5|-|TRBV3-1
CASSQDLTGGQPQHF
TGTGCCAGCAGCCAAGATCTGACAGGGGGTCAGCCCCAGCATTTT
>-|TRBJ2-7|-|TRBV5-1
CASSFDPGDGYEQYF
TGCGCCAGCAGCTTCGATCCGGGGGACGGATACGAGCAGTACTTC
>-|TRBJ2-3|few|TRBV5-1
CASSLYGSDTQYF
TGCGCCAGCAGCTTATATGGGTCAGATACGCAGTATTTT
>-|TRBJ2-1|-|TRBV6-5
CASRRLPGPYNEQFF
TGTGCCAGCAGGAGACTCCCGGGACCCTACAATGAGCAGTTCTTC
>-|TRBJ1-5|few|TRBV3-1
CASSQDVRSDQPQHF
TGTGCCAGCAGCCAAGATGTGAGGAGCGACCAGCCCCAGCATTTT
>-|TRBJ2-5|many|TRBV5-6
CASSPLSEETQYF
TGTGCCAGCAGCCCCCTTTCGGAAGAGACCCAGTACTTC